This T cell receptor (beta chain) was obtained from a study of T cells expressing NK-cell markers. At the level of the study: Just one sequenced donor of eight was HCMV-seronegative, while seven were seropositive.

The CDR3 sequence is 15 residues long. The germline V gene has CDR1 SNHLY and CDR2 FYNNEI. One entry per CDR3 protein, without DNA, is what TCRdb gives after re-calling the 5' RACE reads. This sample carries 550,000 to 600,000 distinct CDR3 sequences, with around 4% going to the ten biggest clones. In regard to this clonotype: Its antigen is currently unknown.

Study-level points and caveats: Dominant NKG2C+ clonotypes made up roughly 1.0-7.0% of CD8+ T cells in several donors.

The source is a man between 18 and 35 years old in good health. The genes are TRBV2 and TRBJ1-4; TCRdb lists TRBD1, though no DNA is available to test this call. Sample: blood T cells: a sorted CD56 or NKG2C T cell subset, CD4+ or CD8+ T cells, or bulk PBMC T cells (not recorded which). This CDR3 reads CASSEGAQTNEKLFF.